The source of this T cell receptor beta chain is a study of blood T cell repertoires in COVID-19. On the study more broadly: Italy, Spain and the United States were the sources of the convalescent and acute COVID-19 samples. T cells, B-cell-depleted T cells, or PBMCs supplied cDNA or gDNA.

The length of the CDR3 is 15 residues. Germline V gene data show CDR1 as SGHRS and CDR2 as YFSETQ. Losses at the gene ends were 1 base for V and 7 bases for J; bases not matched to a gene: 11. Source study methods: For nucleated cells, counts were estimated from reference gene primer amplification. TCRdb's table, derived via immunoSEQ multiplex PCR, lists solely in-frame clones and lacks some. That table furnishes V, J and clone size, whereas the DNA furnished D and trimming. The sample holds about 200,000 clones, 70% to 80% seen once. The receptor's source is a woman aged 35 to 49 with COVID-19, enrolled during active disease. This chain connects TRBV5-1 to TRBJ2-7, with 7 bases that match TRBD2. Sequencing used peripheral blood. The CDR3 is CASSLYLGGPGEQYF. The CDR3 nucleotides are TGCGCCAGCAGCTTGTATCTGGGAGGGCCAGGGGAGCAGTACTTC.